This T cell receptor (beta chain) emerged from a study of response to subunit inactivated influenza vaccine. Overall study findings and caveats: Each seasonal flu vaccination may recruit only limited new T cells, authors suggested.

As regards this clonotype: Antigen specificity is unknown.

The CDR3 covers 13 residues. Trimming pared 1 base from V and 9 bases from J, leaving 11 bases between. TCRdb reanalysed the RT-PCR reads using MiXCR and keeps one entry per CDR3 protein. The sample lists 530,000 or so distinct CDR3 sequences; roughly 27% were seen once. Sequenced material: CD4+ T cells sorted from PBMCs, taken 5 to 6 days after vaccination. This chain joins TRBV12-3 or TRBV12-4 and TRBJ2-3; no clear D gene. This TCR came from a man aged 45-65 years who received an inactivated influenza vaccine. The CDR3: CASSLDPPVTQYF. Written as DNA, the CDR3 is TGTGCCAGCAGTTTAGATCCCCCGGTGACGCAGTATTTT.